This is a list of T cell receptor beta chains from one sample in a study of CD8 T cells in Susac syndrome. TCRdb recomputed calls from the immunoSEQ multiplex PCR reads with MiXCR, one row per CDR3 protein. The sample lists around 270,000 distinct CDR3 sequences; 89% were seen once. Sequenced sample: CD8+ T cells from PBMCs. The receptor source for this set is a human donor with multiple sclerosis. Each CDR3 is given with its conserved first and last residue. D genes are given only for firm matches. Clone size is stated in some rows and not others, as once, few, many or a class when expanded.

TRBD2 | TRBJ2-1 | 16 | NA | TRBV25-1 | TGTGCCAGCAGTGATGAACGGGAGGACCCGTCTGGGGAGCAGTTCTTC | CASSDEREDPSGEQFF
NA | TRBJ2-5 | 16 | NA | TRBV25-1 | TGTGCCAGCAGTGAATATTTAACCGGGGGCCGGGAGACCCAGTACTTC | CASSEYLTGGRETQYF
NA | TRBJ1-1 | 16 | NA | TRBV15 | TGTGCCACCAGCAGAGATGGCGGGACGGCACTTGTCCGGGCTTTCTTT | CATSRDGGTALVRAFF
NA | TRBJ1-3 | 13 | NA | TRBV27 | TGTGCCAGCAGTTATCAGGCGGGAAACACCATATATTTT | CASSYQAGNTIYF
NA | TRBJ2-3 | 14 | NA | TRBV2 | TGTGCCAGCAGTGATCGTCAGGGCACAGATACGCAGTATTTT | CASSDRQGTDTQYF
NA | TRBJ2-3 | 19 | NA | TRBV7-9 | TGTGCCAGCAGCTCCTTACTCGGCACCGCAGGGGCCCCCACAGATACGCAGTATTTT | CASSSLLGTAGAPTDTQYF
NA | TRBJ1-2 | 13 | NA | TRBV7-9 | TGTGCCAGCAGCTTAGGGGAAGAAAATGGCTACACCTTC | CASSLGEENGYTF
TRBD2 | TRBJ2-7 | 12 | once | TRBV5-4 | TGTGCCAGCAGCGCTAGCGGGAGCGAGCAGTACTTC | CASSASGSEQYF
TRBD1 | TRBJ2-2 | 15 | NA | TRBV29-1 | TGCAGCGGCAAAACCGGGACAGGGGACACCGGGGAGCTGTTTTTT | CSGKTGTGDTGELFF
TRBD1 | TRBJ2-7 | 14 | NA | TRBV7-9 | TGTGCCAGCAGTTACACAGGGGCGGTCAACGAGCAGTACTTC | CASSYTGAVNEQYF
NA | TRBJ1-3 | 18 | NA | TRBV6-5 | TGTGCCAGCAGTTACTCGATTGAGGCCCGGCTCTCTGGAAACACCATATATTTT | CASSYSIEARLSGNTIYF
NA | TRBJ2-5 | 13 | NA | TRBV29-1 | TGCAGCTTTGAGAAACAGGGCTGGAAGACCCAGTACTTC | CSFEKQGWKTQYF
NA | TRBJ2-7 | 14 | NA | TRBV12-3/TRBV12-4 | TGTGCCAGCAGTTTATCCGGGTATCTACACGAGCAGTACTTC | CASSLSGYLHEQYF
TRBD2 | TRBJ2-1 | 15 | NA | TRBV30 | TGTGCCTGGAGTGTAGTAGCGGGAGGCTACAATGAGCAGTTCTTC | CAWSVVAGGYNEQFF
TRBD2 | TRBJ2-1 | 17 | NA | TRBV15 | TGTGCCACCAGCAGTGAGTCCCTAGCGGGAGGGAACGATGAGCAGTTCTTC | CATSSESLAGGNDEQFF
NA | TRBJ2-5 | 14 | NA | TRBV2 | TGTGCCAGCAGTGAATGGGCCCGGGGAGAGACCCAGTACTTC | CASSEWARGETQYF
TRBD2 | TRBJ2-7 | 13 | NA | TRBV19 | TGTGCCAGTAGTCCCAGCGGGGGGTCCGAGCAGTACTTC | CASSPSGGSEQYF
NA | TRBJ1-5 | 14 | NA | TRBV9 | TGTGCCAGCAGCTGGGGGGCTGGGAATCAGCCCCAGCATTTT | CASSWGAGNQPQHF
NA | TRBJ2-5 | 10 | NA | TRBV29-1 | TGCAGCTCATTCTCAGAGACCCAGTACTTC | CSSFSETQYF
NA | TRBJ2-1 | 15 | NA | TRBV4-3 | TGCGCCAGCAGCCAAGATGGGTCCGGGCCCAGTGAGCAGTTCTTC | CASSQDGSGPSEQFF
TRBD1 | TRBJ1-2 | 13 | once | TRBV29-1 | TGCAGCGTCTGGACAGGGGGCGACTATGGCTACACCTTC | CSVWTGGDYGYTF
NA | TRBJ2-7 | 15 | few | TRBV7-9 | TGTGCCAGCAGCCCAACCGAGGGTAACTCCTACGAGCAGTACTTC | CASSPTEGNSYEQYF
NA | TRBJ1-2 | 16 | NA | TRBV4-1 | TGCGCCAGCAGCCAAGAGGGATGGGTGGGGGACTATGGCTACACCTTC | CASSQEGWVGDYGYTF
NA | TRBJ2-5 | 18 | NA | TRBV7-9 | TGTGCCAGCAGCTCCACAATTCTCCGGCCAGAGACCTCGGAGACCCAGTACTTC | CASSSTILRPETSETQYF
NA | TRBJ1-6 | 14 | NA | TRBV7-3 | TGTGCCAGCAGCTTAAAGGGAGCCCTCTCACCCCTCCACTTT | CASSLKGALSPLHF
NA | TRBJ2-6 | 16 | NA | TRBV27 | TGTGCCAGCGGGGCAGGGTTCTCCCCTGGGGCCAACGTCCTGACTTTC | CASGAGFSPGANVLTF
TRBD1 | TRBJ1-5 | 15 | NA | TRBV28 | TGTGCCAGCAGTTTTGGGACAGTTAGCAATCAGCCCCAGCATTTT | CASSFGTVSNQPQHF
NA | TRBJ2-7 | 13 | NA | TRBV9 | TGTGCCAGCAGCGTAGCGCCCCTCTACGAGCAGTACTTC | CASSVAPLYEQYF
NA | TRBJ1-1 | 15 | NA | TRBV14 | TGTGCCAGCAGCCAAGATACGGGGGTGAACACTGAAGCTTTCTTT | CASSQDTGVNTEAFF
NA | TRBJ2-2 | 14 | NA | TRBV6-2/TRBV6-3 | TGTGCCAGCACCTACGCCGGGCCCACCGGGGAGCTGTTTTTT | CASTYAGPTGELFF
NA | TRBJ2-1 | 13 | NA | TRBV19 | TGTGCCAGCCAAAGCCGGGGATACAATGAGCAGTTCTTC | CASQSRGYNEQFF
NA | TRBJ2-5 | 14 | NA | TRBV28 | TGTGCCAGCAGACACGACACCTTTCAAGAGACCCAGTACTTC | CASRHDTFQETQYF
TRBD2 | TRBJ2-7 | 17 | few | TRBV6-2/TRBV6-3 | TGTGCCAGCAGTTACGTAATCGGGGAGGGGAGTCCCTACGAGCAGTACTTC | CASSYVIGEGSPYEQYF
NA | TRBJ1-1 | 12 | NA | TRBV7-9 | TGTGCCACCTCAGGGTGGGAGGATGAAGCTTTCTTT | CATSGWEDEAFF
TRBD1 | TRBJ1-2 | 14 | NA | TRBV12-3/TRBV12-4 | TGTGCCAGCAGTCCGGGACAGGCCTCCTATGGCTACACCTTC | CASSPGQASYGYTF
TRBD2 | TRBJ2-5 | 17 | NA | TRBV18 | TGTGCCAGCTCACCGCAGCCTCTAGCGGATCTACAAGAGACCCAGTACTTC | CASSPQPLADLQETQYF
NA | TRBJ2-7 | 11 | NA | TRBV7-9 | TGTGCCAGCAGCTCCGGCTTCGAGCAGTACTTC | CASSSGFEQYF
NA | TRBJ1-2 | 14 | NA | TRBV27 | TGTGCCAGCAGTTCCCATCCAAGCACTGAGGGCTACACCTTC | CASSSHPSTEGYTF
TRBD2 | TRBJ2-1 | 15 | NA | TRBV6-2/TRBV6-3 | TGTGCCAGCAGTTACGAGACTAGCGGGGGGAGTGAGCAGTTCTTC | CASSYETSGGSEQFF
TRBD2 | TRBJ2-3 | 15 | NA | TRBV24-1 | TGTGCCACCAGTGATTGGACTAGCGGGGATTATACGCAGTATTTT | CATSDWTSGDYTQYF
NA | TRBJ1-4 | 13 | few | TRBV7-9 | TGTGCCAGCAGCCCCGGGGGACAAGAAAAACTGTTTTTT | CASSPGGQEKLFF
TRBD2 | TRBJ2-5 | 16 | NA | TRBV29-1 | TGCAGCGTTGAAGATTGGGGCGGGGGGACGTCCGAGACCCAGTACTTC | CSVEDWGGGTSETQYF